The TCR beta chain under discussion was sequenced for a study of T cells in localized non-small cell lung cancer. Some clones are missing from TCRdb's copy, which holds only in-frame ones; the method was immunoSEQ multiplex PCR. Of around 78,000 clones listed, approximately 80% are singletons. The CDR3 contains 14 residues. CDR1 and CDR2 from the germline V gene are MNHEY and SVGAGI. The germline V and J ends were trimmed by 2 bases and 8 bases, with 15 bases remaining between them. This chain connects TRBV6-5 to TRBJ1-2, with a weak D call TRBD1 (5 bases). The source of this sequence is a female donor at least 60 years old with stage I lung adenocarcinoma. Sequences were derived from peripheral blood, sampled before any cancer treatment. As DNA, the CDR3 is TGTGCCAGCAGTTACGGGGGGACTTTAGGGGGCTACACCTTC. It translates to CASSYGGTLGGYTF.